One sample yielded the 6 T cell receptor beta chains listed below, sequenced in a study of identical twins. TCRdb redid the calling of the 5' RACE reads with MiXCR, one entry per CDR3 protein. Counted here are roughly 690,000 distinct CDR3 sequences, 5.5% to 6.5% occurring once; the ten biggest clones make up 1.5% to 2%. Sequencing used naive T cells sorted from blood. Receptors were obtained from a man aged 18 to 30 in good health.

The table lists this clonotype with many counts. The chain recombines TRBV20-1 with TRBJ2-7; D not resolved. Deletions cut 6 bases from V and 0 bases from J, with 9 bases between. This CDR3 has 12 residues. Per germline, CDR1 DFQATT and CDR2 SNEGSKA (reference sequence). The CDR3 DNA reads as TGCAGTGCCCGACGGAGCTCCTACGAGCAGTACTTC. Residues: CSARRSSYEQYF.

This clonotype was seen a few times. V and J are TRBV6-2 or TRBV6-3 and TRBJ2-1; TRBD2 matches at 7 bases. This CDR3 has 15 residues. V lost 5 bases and J lost 4; bases outside the gene matches: 8. The germline CDR1 and CDR2 sequences are MNHEY and SVGEGT. Here the CDR3 reads CASSKWAGDYNEQFF. The CDR3 bases are TGTGCCAGCAGTAAATGGGCGGGAGATTACAATGAGCAGTTCTTC.

A remark on this clonotype: This may be a read error, as it is one base from a much larger clone. This chain links TRBV20-1 with TRBJ1-5; the D gene is possibly TRBD1 (5 bases). Germline loops: CDR1 DFQATT, CDR2 SNEGSKA (reference sequence). Trimming cost V 5 bases and J 6 bases, with 11 bases left between them. This CDR3 contains 12 residues. As DNA, the CDR3 is TGCAGTGCTGCCGGGGGGAGTCAGCCCCAGCATTTT. It specifies CSAAGGSQPQHF.

The chain uses TRBV5-1 and TRBJ2-1, with D possibly called TRBD1 or TRBD2 (6 bases each). The CDR3 sequence is 14 residues long. The V and J ends lost 3 bases and 5 bases respectively, with 12 bases between them. The V gene's germline CDR1 is SGHRS and CDR2 YFSETQ. The CDR3 DNA reads as TGCGCCAGCAGCTGGGAGGACAGTGACAATGAGCAGTTCTTC. This encodes CASSWEDSDNEQFF.

This clonotype was observed a handful of times. This chain uses TRBV6-1 with TRBJ1-6; the D is unclear. CDR1 is MNHNS and CDR2 is SASEGT in the germline V gene. The CDR3 consists of 13 residues. V was shortened by 4 bases and J by 10 bases, with 11 bases between the two germline ends. The DNA of the CDR3 is TGTGCCAGCAGTGCCCCGCAGGACTCACCCCTCCACTTT. This encodes CASSAPQDSPLHF.

This clonotype appeared a few times. CDR3 nucleotides: TGTGCCAGCAGCCAAGCTGCCGACCGCAACTATGGCTACACCTTC. It specifies CASSQAADRNYGYTF. V and J are TRBV4-2 and TRBJ1-2; D not resolved. The CDR3 is made up of 15 amino acids. Germline V CDR1 and CDR2: LGHNA, YNFKEQ. V was clipped by 1 base and J by 2 bases, with 11 bases between them.